The clone carrying this TCR beta chain has a handful of counts. Its antigen is unknown. The data are from a study of T cell repertoires in cytomegalovirus infection. On the study more broadly: Selected CMV epitopes included recently identified HLA-C-restricted ones as well as well-studied HLA-B-restricted ones. The public TCR beta signatures pointed to both CMV infection and matching HLA type.

TCRdb reprocessed the reads with MiXCR, giving one entry per CDR3 protein. The sample consists of a few hundred thousand distinct CDR3 sequences, 20% to 25% of them appearing once. J was trimmed by 10 bases and V by 6 bases; bases with no gene match: 10. CDR3 length: 16 amino acids. The clonotype was recovered from a human donor in good health (CMV status not recorded). Some clones in this sample may be carry-over from other donors' samples. Sequencing was performed on cultured PBMCs, taken from culture after CMV antigen stimulation. The chain uses TRBV12-3 or TRBV12-4 and TRBJ2-1; TRBD2 aligns across 15 bases. CDR3 protein: CASRRTSGRGGGEQFF. The CDR3 region has the DNA TGTGCCAGCAGACGGACTAGCGGGAGGGGGGGTGGGGAGCAGTTCTTC.